This T cell receptor (beta chain) was sequenced for a study of lymphopenia after photon versus proton radiotherapy. Findings of the study overall: Under photons, naive T cells and diversity fell while effector/memory populations rose. In patients who died, overall survival fell as post-nadir TCR diversity dropped more. Survival link was tested only in deceased patients; proton benefit remains a possibility. After lymphocyte nadir, photon-treated repertoires showed oligoclonal expansion, especially CD8+ Temra.

Only a few counts were recorded for this clone. Its antigen is unidentified. The method was immunoSEQ multiplex PCR; TCRdb's version includes in-frame clones alone and lacks a portion of them. The data contain roughly 65,000 clones, approximately 91% of them singletons. The CDR3 is made up of 16 amino acids. Per the germline V gene, CDR1 is ENHRY and CDR2 is SYGVKD. Trimming stripped 6 bases from V and 4 bases from J, with 19 bases between. This material consisted of peripheral blood, taken from a patient treated with photon-based radiotherapy. The rearrangement links TRBV10-3 to TRBJ2-1; D is undetermined. The TCR sequence derives from a woman in her 70s with pancreatic cancer. The CDR3 sequence: CAIRGMGRAGYNEQFF. For the CDR3, the DNA is TGTGCCATCAGGGGGATGGGTAGGGCTGGTTACAATGAGCAGTTCTTC.